The present TCR beta chain was sequenced within a study of spatial heterogeneity in lung cancer. Study-level information: A total of approximately 75 untreated early-stage non-small cell lung cancer patients served as donors.

A few counts support this clonotype. TCR cDNA molecules each carried a unique molecular identifier. A single record per CDR3 protein comes from TCRdb applying MiXCR to the 5' RACE reads. The sample has tens of thousands of distinct CDR3 sequences, roughly 7% seen once. CDR1 and CDR2 from the germline V gene are LGHDT and YNNKEL (reference sequence). V dropped 6 bases and J dropped 1 base, with 12 bases sitting between them. The CDR3 runs to 14 residues. Noted time point: blood at routine non-recurrence follow-up after resection. Whole RNA was taken from tumor, nontumor lung or frozen PBMC; it was then sequenced unsorted.

The chain is built from TRBV3-1 and TRBJ2-5; D is undetermined. This TCR was sampled from a female donor with early-stage non-small cell lung cancer. The sample in question was PBMCs, obtained at follow-up. CDR3 loop: CASSTNRVQETQYF. The CDR3 DNA reads as TGTGCCAGCAGTACTAACCGGGTCCAAGAGACCCAGTACTTC.